This T cell receptor (beta chain) derives from a study of OX40 agonist ivuxolimab in advanced cancers. On this clone: Its antigen is as yet unknown.

The CDR3 sequence is 13 residues long. Trimming removed 0 bases at V and 7 bases at J, with 10 bases between. CDR1 and CDR2 (germline): SGDLS, YYNGEE. Sequencing used immunoSEQ multiplex PCR; TCRdb keeps in-frame clones, though not all of them. This table has tens of thousands of clones, approximately 86% appearing once. Broader study findings: Which antigen the expanded peripheral T cells recognized is unknown.

The chain recombines TRBV9 with TRBJ1-2, with D unresolved. The material sequenced was CD4+ or CD8+ T cells sorted from blood, taken in a trial of the OX40 agonist ivuxolimab. The clonotype originates from an adult with an advanced solid tumor such as melanoma, head and neck, liver or kidney cancer. The CDR3 region is CASSVGSPGGYTF. The CDR3 DNA reads as TGTGCCAGCAGCGTAGGTAGTCCGGGTGGCTACACCTTC.